Described below is a single TCR beta chain sequence and its context. Its matching antigen is unknown. The V segment lost 5 bases and the J segment 6 bases; nucleotides outside the gene matches: 10. The germline gives CDR1 SQVTM, CDR2 ANQGSEA. The CDR3 has 13 amino acids. The entry originates in a study of cytomegalovirus exposure and HLA in healthy donors. Study-level findings and limits: TCR association rates varied by HLA locus in a later analysis, with DRB1 highest and HLA-C lowest.

It was with 60 Vbeta and 13 Jbeta primers that the PCR ran. Repertoires were generated with immunoSEQ multiplex PCR, while TCRdb's copy carries only in-frame clones and drops some. The data contain some 180,000 clones, about 80% of them seen just once; the ten biggest clones take up around 3.6%. Sequences were obtained from PBMCs. This rearrangement joins TRBV29-1 to TRBJ2-7; 7 bases align to TRBD2. This TCR derives from a man aged 35 to 55 in good health and CMV-seropositive. DNA for the CDR3: TGCAGCGTTACACCGGGAGGTTTTCGCGAGCAGTACTTC. This encodes CSVTPGGFREQYF.